The text below deals with one T cell receptor beta chain. Its antigen is not identified. One entry per CDR3 protein results from TCRdb running MiXCR on the 5' RACE reads. The sample consists of around 490,000 distinct CDR3 sequences, around 20% of them appearing once. Germline assignment: CDR1 LGHNA and CDR2 YNFKEQ. V was trimmed by 0 bases and J by 1 base, leaving 9 bases between them. This CDR3 spans 15 amino acids. This record comes from a study of identical twins. The study, taken as a whole, reports: Clonotypes of the beta chain that were abundant in cord blood carried fewer insertions (memory repertoires showed none).

The sample was also linked to a second study, of yellow fever vaccine responses in identical twins. In that study: Reported findings indicate that twins' vaccine T cell responses seemed partially convergent, partially personalized.

This receptor was obtained from a woman under 30 in good health. The chain uses TRBV4-2 and TRBJ2-5; perhaps TRBD2 as D (6 bases). The specimen was CD4+ T cells sorted from blood. CDR3 protein: CASSQELAGQETQYF. The CDR3, as DNA: TGTGCCAGCAGCCAAGAACTAGCAGGCCAAGAGACCCAGTACTTC.